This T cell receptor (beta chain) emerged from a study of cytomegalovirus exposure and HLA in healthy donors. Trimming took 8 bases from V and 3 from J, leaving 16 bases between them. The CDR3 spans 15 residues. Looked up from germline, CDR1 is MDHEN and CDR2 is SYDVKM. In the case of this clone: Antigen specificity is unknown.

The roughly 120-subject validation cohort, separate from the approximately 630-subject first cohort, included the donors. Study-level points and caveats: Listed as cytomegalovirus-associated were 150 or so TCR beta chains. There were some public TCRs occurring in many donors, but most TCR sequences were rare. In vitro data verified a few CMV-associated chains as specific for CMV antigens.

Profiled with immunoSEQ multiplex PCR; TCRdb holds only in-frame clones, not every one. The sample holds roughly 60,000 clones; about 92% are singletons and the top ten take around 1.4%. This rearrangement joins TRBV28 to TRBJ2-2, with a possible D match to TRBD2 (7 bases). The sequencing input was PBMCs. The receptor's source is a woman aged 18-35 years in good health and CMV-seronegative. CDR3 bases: TGTGCCAGCCGGTGGGGAGGGGGAGACACCGGGGAGCTGTTTTTT. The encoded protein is CASRWGGGDTGELFF.